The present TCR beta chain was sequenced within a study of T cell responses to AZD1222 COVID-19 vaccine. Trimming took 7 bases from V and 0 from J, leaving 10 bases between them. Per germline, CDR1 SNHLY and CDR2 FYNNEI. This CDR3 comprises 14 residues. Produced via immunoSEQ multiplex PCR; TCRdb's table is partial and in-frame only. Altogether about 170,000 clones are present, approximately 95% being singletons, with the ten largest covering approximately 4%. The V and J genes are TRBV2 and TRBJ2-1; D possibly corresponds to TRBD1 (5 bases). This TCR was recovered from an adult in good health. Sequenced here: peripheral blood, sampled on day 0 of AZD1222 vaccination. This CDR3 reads CASKRGSSYNEQFF. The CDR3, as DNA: TGTGCCAGCAAAAGGGGAAGCTCCTACAATGAGCAGTTCTTC.